Listed here are 24 T cell receptor beta chains from one sample, sequenced in a study of blood T cell repertoires in COVID-19. Data came from immunoSEQ multiplex PCR; TCRdb stores just in-frame clones and leaves some out. The data hold under 250,000 clones, with approximately 88% observed a single time. Sample: PBMCs or T cells enriched from blood (not recorded which). The receptors originated from a woman aged 40 to 49 who had been exposed to COVID-19.

V gene TRBV7-8 combines with J gene TRBJ2-7, with D maybe TRBD2 (7 bases). Germline V CDR1 and CDR2: SGHVS, FQNEAQ. The V end lost 2 bases, the J end lost 5 bases, and 13 bases lay between the germline ends. There are 14 residues in the CDR3. The CDR3 loop reads CASSLKGGYDEQYV. In DNA form, the CDR3 reads TGTGCCAGCAGCTTAAAGGGGGGGTACGACGAGCAGTACGTC.

The V call is TRBV6-5, the J call TRBJ2-1; TRBD1 matches 10 bases. Germline CDR1 reads MNHEY; CDR2 reads SVGAGI. The trim removed 5 bases at V and 4 bases at J, leaving 5 bases unmatched. The CDR3 extends over 15 amino acids. CDR3 sequence: CASSKDRGKYNEQFF. The CDR3 bases are TGTGCCAGCAGTAAGGACAGGGGGAAATACAATGAGCAGTTCTTC.

The chain has TRBV7-9 and TRBJ2-3, with a tentative D call TRBD1 (5 bases). This CDR3 region has 15 residues. V lost 2 bases, J lost 2 bases, and 11 bases lay in between. Per germline, CDR1 SEHNR and CDR2 FQNEAQ (reference sequence). In DNA form, the CDR3 reads TGTGCCAGCAGCTTATTAGGCAGGGTCACAGATACGCAGTATTTT. Amino acids: CASSLLGRVTDTQYF. Together with reference TRBV7-9 and TRBJ2-3, the CDR3 gives the full variable domain: DTGVSQNPRHKITKRGQNVTFRCDPISEHNRLYWYRQTLGQGPEFLTYFQNEAQLEKSRLLSDRFSAERPKGSFSTLEIQRTEQGDSAMYLCASSLLGRVTDTQYFGPGTRLTVL.

In this sample, this clone turned up once. The chain employs TRBV4-2 and TRBJ1-3; D call uncertain. The CDR3 runs to 17 residues. With 1 base removed from V and 0 bases from J, the gap between germline ends came to 13 bases. In germline, CDR1 is LGHNA, CDR2 YNFKEQ. For the CDR3, the DNA is TGTGCCAGCAGCCAAGCCCGCCGGTTCTCCTCTGGAAACACCATATATTTT. This encodes CASSQARRFSSGNTIYF.

Note on this clone: The junction shows a germline mismatch at one end, possibly a read error. The V call is TRBV28, the J call TRBJ1-2, with 8 bases lining up with TRBD1. Germline CDR1 and CDR2: MDHEN and SYDVKM. The CDR3 runs to 14 residues. The CDR3 spells CASTLPDRAYGYTF. The DNA of the CDR3 is TGTGCCAGCACTTTACCGGACAGGGCCTATGGCTACACCTTC.

This clone was counted once. V is TRBV4-2 and J is TRBJ2-7, with 7 bases fitting TRBD2. The V gene's germline CDR1 is LGHNA and CDR2 YNFKEQ. There are 16 residues in the CDR3. With 0 bases clipped from V and 0 bases from J, the junction kept 5 bases outside the gene matches. The DNA of the CDR3 is TGTGCCAGCAGCCAAGAAGCTAGCGGACTCTCCTACGAGCAGTACGTC. It yields the protein CASSQEASGLSYEQYV.

This chain connects TRBV3-1 (or the pseudogene TRBV3-2) to TRBJ1-6; unclear D gene. Germline CDR1 and CDR2: LGHDT and YNNKEL (reference sequence). V lost 1 base and J 9 bases, leaving 19 bases between the germline ends. The CDR3 is made up of 17 amino acids. The DNA of the CDR3 is TGTGCCAGCAGCCAAGGCGGGTTCGCCTTAATGGTTTCACCCCTCCACTTT. Its protein is CASSQGGFALMVSPLHF.

This clone showed up just once. The chain has TRBV28 and TRBJ1-1, with 10 bases fitting TRBD1. V lost 2 bases and J lost 1; bases outside the gene matches: 7. In germline, CDR1 is MDHEN, CDR2 SYDVKM. There are 17 residues in the CDR3. The CDR3 sequence: CASSLVGQGIRNTEAFF. The CDR3 DNA sequence: TGTGCCAGCAGTTTAGTGGGACAGGGGATTCGGAACACTGAAGCTTTCTTT.

Only a few counts were recorded for this clone. The J gene is TRBJ2-3, the V gene TRBV19, with a possible D match to TRBD2 (7 bases). With 6 bases removed from V and 3 bases from J, the gap between germline ends came to 19 bases. This CDR3 is built from 16 residues. Germline CDR1 reads LNHDA; CDR2 reads SQIVND (reference sequence). The CDR3 DNA sequence: TGTGCCAGTAGCCGACGGGGGGCTGGGTGGACAGATACGCAGTATTTT. As protein: CASSRRGAGWTDTQYF.

The rearrangement uses TRBV11-3 and TRBJ1-3; D remains unclear. Germline CDR1 reads SGHNT; CDR2 reads YENEEA. This CDR3 has 13 residues. Trimming removed 5 bases at V and 4 bases at J, with 9 bases between. The CDR3 spells CASSPTGGNTIYF. CDR3 nucleotides: TGTGCCAGCAGCCCCACCGGGGGAAACACCATATATTTT.

The chain combines TRBV24-1 with TRBJ2-5; 7 bases line up with TRBD1. The CDR3 has 13 amino acids. Germline-derived CDR1 and CDR2 are KGHDR and SFDVKD. V shed 12 bases and J 1 base; nucleotides not matched to a gene: 7. CDR3: CASSRDSQETQYF. CDR3 nucleotide sequence: TGTGCCTCTTCCCGGGACAGCCAAGAGACCCAGTACTTC.

This clone appeared a few times. The chain links TRBV6-4 to TRBJ2-2, with a weak D call TRBD2 (5 bases). This CDR3 comprises 15 residues. V was trimmed by 3 bases and J by 4 bases, leaving 12 bases between them. Germline V gene sequence: CDR1 MRHNA, CDR2 SNTAGT. CDR3 protein: CASSEGEGSTGELFF. CDR3 DNA: TGTGCCAGCAGTGAGGGCGAGGGTTCCACCGGGGAGCTGTTTTTT.

This clone was seen once. This chain connects TRBV6-1 to TRBJ2-1; 9 bases are a match to TRBD2. CDR1 is MNHNS and CDR2 is SASEGT in the germline V gene. After removal of 4 bases from V and 2 bases from J, the junction contained 6 bases not matched to a gene. The CDR3 spans 16 residues. The CDR3 sequence is CASSVHGGRAYNEQFF. The DNA of the CDR3 is TGTGCCAGCAGTGTTCATGGCGGGAGGGCCTACAATGAGCAGTTCTTC.

This chain joins TRBV2 and TRBJ2-2, with a weak D call TRBD1 (5 bases). Trimming shortened V by 10 bases and J by 9 bases, and 18 bases separated the two germline ends. CDR3 length equals 13 residues. Germline V gene lookup returns CDR1 SNHLY and CDR2 FYNNEI. In DNA, the CDR3 is TGTGCCACCTACCGGACACAAGCGAGGGAGCTGTTTTTT. Its translation: CATYRTQARELFF.

This chain links TRBV27 with TRBJ2-3, with D uncertain. Germline lookup yields CDR1 MNHEY and CDR2 SMNVEV (reference sequence). V was pared by 3 bases and J by 0 bases, with 4 bases between. This CDR3 has 13 amino acids. CDR3 amino acids: CASSFGSTDTQYF. CDR3 nucleotide sequence: TGTGCCAGCAGTTTCGGTAGCACAGATACGCAGTATTTT.

CDR3 sequence (DNA): TGTGCCAGCAGCTTAGAAGTCGGTAACTATGGCTACACCTTC. This sequence encodes CASSLEVGNYGYTF. V and J are TRBV13 and TRBJ1-2, with no clear D. Germline V gene lookup returns CDR1 PRHDT and CDR2 FYEKMQ (reference sequence). This CDR3 region has 14 residues. The V and J ends lost 1 base and 1 base respectively, with 7 bases between them. Complete variable domain (other parts from reference TRBV13 and TRBJ1-2): AAGVIQSPRHLIKEKRETATLKCYPIPRHDTVYWYQQGPGQDPQFLISFYEKMQSDKGSIPDRFSAQQFSDYHSELNMSSLELGDSALYFCASSLEVGNYGYTFGSGTRLTVV.

The chain links TRBV6-1 to TRBJ1-5; D unclear. V lost 2 bases, J lost 3 bases, and 11 bases lay in between. Germline V CDR1 and CDR2: MNHNS, SASEGT. The CDR3 is made up of 15 amino acids. DNA of the CDR3: TGTGCCAGCAGTGAAAGGAGGATTGACAATCAGCCCCAGCATTTT. It yields the protein CASSERRIDNQPQHF.

The chain uses TRBV18 and TRBJ1-5; 8 nucleotides line up with TRBD1. The CDR3 is made up of 15 amino acids. Germline trimming cut 2 bases from V and 6 bases from J; bases unmatched to any gene: 6. The germline gives CDR1 KGHSH, CDR2 LQKENI. CDR3 region: CASSPNRGVGQPQHF. CDR3 nucleotide sequence: TGTGCCAGCTCACCAAACAGGGGGGTGGGTCAGCCCCAGCATTTT.

This chain joins TRBV7-2 and TRBJ2-7, with 12 bases matching TRBD1. The CDR3 is 15 amino acids. V shed 5 bases and J 3 bases; nucleotides not matched to a gene: 5. Looked up from germline, CDR1 is SGHTA and CDR2 is FQGNSA. The CDR3 protein is CASSLGTGGFYEQYF. The CDR3, as DNA: TGTGCCAGCAGCCTCGGGACAGGGGGCTTCTACGAGCAGTACTTC.

This chain connects TRBV11-3 to TRBJ2-7; 12 bases map to TRBD2. The CDR3 loop spans 16 amino acids. Germline V gives CDR1 SGHNT, CDR2 YENEEA. J lost 2 bases, V lost 5 bases, and 7 bases had no gene match. The CDR3 loop reads CASSAGASGRAYEQYV. As DNA, the CDR3 is TGTGCCAGCAGCGCGGGAGCTAGCGGGAGGGCCTACGAGCAGTACGTC.

This sequence joins TRBV7-8 and TRBJ2-7; 8 nucleotides agree with TRBD1. The CDR3 has 15 amino acids. Trimming cost V 3 bases and J 2 bases; bases outside gene matches: 6. Germline V gene sequence: CDR1 SGHVS, CDR2 FQNEAQ. The CDR3 region is CASSLWGTGPYEQYF. In DNA, the CDR3 is TGTGCCAGCAGCTTGTGGGGGACAGGTCCCTACGAGCAGTACTTC.

The V and J genes are TRBV10-3 and TRBJ2-5; TRBD2 matches 10 bases. Germline V gives CDR1 ENHRY, CDR2 SYGVKD. The CDR3 spans 16 residues. Unmatched junction bases numbered 16, after V lost 10 bases and J lost 5 bases. The CDR3, as DNA: TGTGCCACGAAAACAGCGGGGGGGGCCTTAGTGGAGACCCAGTACTTC. This gives the protein CATKTAGGALVETQYF.

The V and J genes are TRBV3-1 (or the pseudogene TRBV3-2) and TRBJ2-2; possible D gene TRBD1, 5 bases. The CDR3 spans 17 residues. Germline CDR1 and CDR2: LGHDT and YNNKEL (reference sequence). Trimming took 1 base from V and 1 from J, leaving 13 bases between them. The CDR3 loop is CASSQGARQKNTGELFF. DNA for the CDR3: TGTGCCAGCAGCCAAGGGGCACGACAGAAGAACACCGGGGAGCTGTTTTTT.

This clone was counted a few times. CDR3 bases: TGTGCCAGCAGTACGGGGGACGGCTACACCTTC. This sequence encodes CASSTGDGYTF. The V call is TRBV6-5, the J call TRBJ1-2; tentative D call: TRBD1 (5 bases). V was shortened by 5 bases and J by 8 bases, with 9 bases between the two germline ends. The CDR3 loop spans 11 amino acids. Germline V gene data show CDR1 as MNHEY and CDR2 as SVGAGI.